Reported below is one TCR beta chain. The antigen remains unidentified. The data were taken from a study of cytomegalovirus exposure and HLA in healthy donors. Overall study findings and caveats: 87-base-pair reads could not separate some V segments, including TRBV6-2 and TRBV6-3.

This CDR3 contains 16 residues. V was clipped by 8 bases and J by 5 bases, with 22 bases between them. Germline CDR1 reads SEHNR; CDR2 reads FQNEAQ (reference sequence). The study ran its PCR with 60 Vbeta and 13 Jbeta primers. The method was immunoSEQ multiplex PCR; TCRdb's version includes in-frame clones alone and lacks a portion of them. The data show about 160,000 clones, with less than 90% seen just once and approximately 6.8% held by the top ten. J is TRBJ2-1 and V is TRBV7-9; possibly TRBD1 for D (5 bases). This receptor was identified in a male donor in good health and CMV-seropositive. The specimen was PBMCs. CDR3 DNA sequence: TGTGCCAGCCAAACCCTAGACAGTCTTAGGGACAATGAGCAGTTCTTC. Translation: CASQTLDSLRDNEQFF.